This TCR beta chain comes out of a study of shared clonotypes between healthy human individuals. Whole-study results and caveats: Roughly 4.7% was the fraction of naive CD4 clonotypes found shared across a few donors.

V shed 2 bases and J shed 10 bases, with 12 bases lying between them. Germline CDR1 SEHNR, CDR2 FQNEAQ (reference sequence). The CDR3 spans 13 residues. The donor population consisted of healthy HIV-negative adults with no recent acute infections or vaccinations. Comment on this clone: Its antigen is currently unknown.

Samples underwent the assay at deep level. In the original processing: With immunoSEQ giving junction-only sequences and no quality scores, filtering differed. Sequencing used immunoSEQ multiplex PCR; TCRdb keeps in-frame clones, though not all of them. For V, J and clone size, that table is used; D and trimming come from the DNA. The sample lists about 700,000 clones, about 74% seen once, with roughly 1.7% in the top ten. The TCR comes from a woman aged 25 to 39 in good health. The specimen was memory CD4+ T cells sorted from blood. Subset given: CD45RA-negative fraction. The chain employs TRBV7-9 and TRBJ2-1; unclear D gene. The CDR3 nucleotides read TGTGCCAGCAGCTTACTAACTCTATGGGAGCAGTTCTTC. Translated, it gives CASSLLTLWEQFF.